This entry describes one TCR beta chain. This CDR3 region has 16 residues. Per the germline V gene, CDR1 is GTSNPN and CDR2 is SVGIG (reference sequence). The ends lost 3 bases at V and 2 bases at J; junction bases unmatched: 13. The data were produced by immunoSEQ multiplex PCR, yet TCRdb's version contains in-frame clones alone and is incomplete. The table lists 150,000 to 200,000 clones, about 81% of them singletons. The data derive from a study of blood T cell repertoires in COVID-19. The receptor's source is a human donor in a cohort sampled during active COVID-19. The sample taken for sequencing was peripheral blood. The chain recombines TRBV30 with TRBJ2-7; 7 nucleotides match TRBD1. CDR3 DNA: TGTGCCTGGAGCCAAGGACAGGCTTTCCTCCCCTACGAGCAGTACTTC. This codes for CAWSQGQAFLPYEQYF. The variable domain in full, with the rest retrieved from reference TRBV30 and TRBJ2-7, is SQTIHQWPATLVQPVGSPLSLECTVEGTSNPNLYWYRQAAGRGLQLLFYSVGIGQISSEVPQNLSASRPQDRQFILSSKKLLLSDSGFYLCAWSQGQAFLPYEQYFGPGTRLTVT.